This is a list of T cell receptor beta chains from one sample in a study of T cell changes during pregnancy in multiple sclerosis. The table came from immunoSEQ multiplex PCR; TCRdb's copy has only in-frame clones and leaves some out. The sample lists 20,000 to 25,000 clones, 70% to 90% occurring once. Sequenced here: CD8+ T cells from peripheral blood mononuclear cells, sampled in the second trimester of pregnancy. The receptors stem from a female donor in good health, enrolled as a control in a pregnancy study. The CDR3 runs from the conserved cysteine through the conserved F or W. The D gene is left open where the match is weak. For some rows the clone size is stated as once, few or many, or as a class when expanded; others skip it.

CDR3 DNA	CDR3 protein	J gene	D gene	V gene	clone size
TGTGCCAGCAGTTACGATGGGACAGGGGGCTATGGCTACACCTTC	CASSYDGTGGYGYTF	TRBJ1-2	TRBD1	TRBV6-6	.
TGTGCCAGCAGTCACGGGACTAGCGGCTACAATGAGCAGTTCTTC	CASSHGTSGYNEQFF	TRBJ2-1	TRBD2	TRBV6-5	.
TGTGCCAGCAGTTGGCAGGAGACCCAGTACTTC	CASSWQETQYF	TRBJ2-5	.	TRBV27	.
TGTGCCAGCAGCCGGGGACTAGCGGAGGCCTACGAGCAGTACTTC	CASSRGLAEAYEQYF	TRBJ2-7	TRBD2	TRBV6-6	.
TGTGCCAGCAGCTTATTGGCAGGCCAAGAGACCCAGTACTTC	CASSLLAGQETQYF	TRBJ2-5	.	TRBV11-2	.
TGTGCCAGCAGTTTAGGGGGGTCTAGCTCTGGGGCCAACGTCCTGACTTTC	CASSLGGSSSGANVLTF	TRBJ2-6	.	TRBV28	.
TGCGCCAGCAGCCAAGATGCGGGGGTAGGCACTGAAGCTTTCTTT	CASSQDAGVGTEAFF	TRBJ1-1	.	TRBV4-1	.
TGTGCCAGCAGCTTAGAGGGACTAGCCAAAAACATTCAGTACTTC	CASSLEGLAKNIQYF	TRBJ2-4	.	TRBV13	once
TGTGCCAGCAGCTATCGGGACACCGTGAGTGGCTACACCTTC	CASSYRDTVSGYTF	TRBJ1-2	.	TRBV7-9	.
TGTGCCAGCAGCCTAAACGGGAGGGGAAACTATGGCTACACCTTC	CASSLNGRGNYGYTF	TRBJ1-2	.	TRBV7-3	.
TGTGCCAGCAGCCCCCCTGGGCCTAGCGGTAAGACCCACTCCTACAATGAGCAGTTCTTC	CASSPPGPSGKTHSYNEQFF	TRBJ2-1	TRBD2	TRBV7-6	.
TGTGCCAGCAGCTTTCCCAGGGAGGTAGATACGCAGTATTTT	CASSFPREVDTQYF	TRBJ2-3	.	TRBV7-2	.
TGTGCCAGCAGTAAACTGGTCAACTATGGCTACACCTTC	CASSKLVNYGYTF	TRBJ1-2	.	TRBV6-6	.
TGTGCCAGCAGTTTGGACGGGATGATGAACACTGAAGCTTTCTTT	CASSLDGMMNTEAFF	TRBJ1-1	.	TRBV27	.
TGTGCCAGCAGCGTCGTTGGAGGGGGGGATGAGCAGTTCTTC	CASSVVGGGDEQFF	TRBJ2-1	.	TRBV7-2	.
TGTGCCAGCAGCTTAGCCGGGACACCAGCCTCCTACGAGCAGTACTTC	CASSLAGTPASYEQYF	TRBJ2-7	.	TRBV7-9	.
TGTGCCAGCAAACTATTTGCCAAAACTACACCCAGTAGAAACACTGAAGCTTTCTTT	CASKLFAKTTPSRNTEAFF	TRBJ1-1	.	TRBV2	.
TGTGCCAGCAGCCAGGACTACCATACGCAGTATTTT	CASSQDYHTQYF	TRBJ2-3	.	TRBV11-3	.
TGTGCCAGCAGCCGGGTTATCTCTGGAAACACCATATATTTT	CASSRVISGNTIYF	TRBJ1-3	.	TRBV13	.
TGTGCTAGCAGCTCCGGGACAGGGGTTCAAGAGACCCAGTACTTC	CASSSGTGVQETQYF	TRBJ2-5	TRBD1	TRBV7-7	once
TGTGCCAGTAGTATGACAGGGGGTGCCTACGAGCAGTACTTC	CASSMTGGAYEQYF	TRBJ2-7	TRBD1	TRBV19	.
TGTGCCAGCAGTATGGCGGGACGTCAAGTGGATACGCAGTATTTT	CASSMAGRQVDTQYF	TRBJ2-3	.	TRBV27	.
TGCAGCGCACGGGGAGCATCCTACGAGCAGTACTTC	CSARGASYEQYF	TRBJ2-7	.	TRBV29-1	once
TGTGCCAGCAGCTCTAGCGGGACTAGCACAGATACGCAGTATTTT	CASSSSGTSTDTQYF	TRBJ2-3	TRBD2	TRBV7-9	.
TGTGCCAGCAGCTCCCCCGGGACAGGGCCCTATGGCTACACCTTC	CASSSPGTGPYGYTF	TRBJ1-2	TRBD1	TRBV7-9	once
TGTGCCAGCCGCTCGGCAGTCAGGGGCCCAACTAATGAAAAACTGTTTTTT	CASRSAVRGPTNEKLFF	TRBJ1-4	.	TRBV27	.
TGTGCTAGTGGTTCCTTTGGGGGGAAGTTAGATCAGCCCCAGCATTTT	CASGSFGGKLDQPQHF	TRBJ1-5	.	TRBV12-5	.
TGCGCCAGCAGCGCAGGGAGCAATCAGCCCCAGCATTTT	CASSAGSNQPQHF	TRBJ1-5	.	TRBV4-1	.
TGTGCCAGCAGACAAAAGGGGAGCGGGACTTCGACCGGGGAGCTGTTTTTT	CASRQKGSGTSTGELFF	TRBJ2-2	TRBD2	TRBV13	medium-sized
TGTGCCAGCAGCTTAGGTGACTTCGGAAACACCATATATTTT	CASSLGDFGNTIYF	TRBJ1-3	.	TRBV7-2	.
TGTGCCACCAGCAGAGATAGGGGCGGAACGTGGCTCGAGCAGTACTTC	CATSRDRGGTWLEQYF	TRBJ2-7	.	TRBV15	.
TGTGCCAGCAGTTTAAAAACGGGAGCTTTCTTT	CASSLKTGAFF	TRBJ1-1	.	TRBV28	.
TGTGCCAGCAGCTTAGGCGGCGGGAGGGCCCTGGATGAGCAGTTCTTC	CASSLGGGRALDEQFF	TRBJ2-1	TRBD2	TRBV7-6	.
TGTGCCAGCCTTCGAGCGGGAGGGCGGAGCGAGCAGTACTTC	CASLRAGGRSEQYF	TRBJ2-7	TRBD2	TRBV2	.
TGTGCCAGCAGCCACGACTTACGCACCTCACCCCTCCACTTT	CASSHDLRTSPLHF	TRBJ1-6	.	TRBV11-2	.
TGTGCCAGCAGTGCTTTACTCGGCCGGGCCTACAATGAGCAGTTCTTC	CASSALLGRAYNEQFF	TRBJ2-1	.	TRBV27	.
TGTGCCAGCAGTTACTTGCCCGGGACAGGGGCCTACGAGCAGTACTTC	CASSYLPGTGAYEQYF	TRBJ2-7	TRBD1	TRBV27	.
TGTGCCAGCAGTTTGGGAGGGTGGAGCTCCTACGAGCAGTACTTC	CASSLGGWSSYEQYF	TRBJ2-7	TRBD2	TRBV27	.
TGTGCCAGCAGCTTCCGGGACAGGAACGATGAGCAGTTCTTC	CASSFRDRNDEQFF	TRBJ2-1	TRBD1	TRBV7-9	once
TGTGCCAGCAGCTCTCCTGACCAGGGGGTCAATGAGCAGTTCTTC	CASSSPDQGVNEQFF	TRBJ2-1	TRBD1	TRBV7-9	.
TGTGCCAGCAGGGGATTGACAGGCCAGGGGGGCAATCAGCCCCAGCATTTT	CASRGLTGQGGNQPQHF	TRBJ1-5	TRBD1	TRBV28	.
TGTGCCAGCAGCCAAGCCAGCGGGAGAGGGTCAGATACGCAGTATTTT	CASSQASGRGSDTQYF	TRBJ2-3	TRBD2	TRBV4-2	few
TGTGCCAGCAGTGAAACGGCGGGAGAGGGGTACGAGCAGTACTTC	CASSETAGEGYEQYF	TRBJ2-7	TRBD2	TRBV6-1	.
TGTGCCAGCAGCCCTAGCTGGAATGAGCAGTTCTTC	CASSPSWNEQFF	TRBJ2-1	.	TRBV14	.
TGTGCCAGCAGCGTAGGCGGGGGCCTTAGCACAGATACGCAGTATTTT	CASSVGGGLSTDTQYF	TRBJ2-3	.	TRBV9	.
TGTGCCAGCAGTCCGCAGGGATCTTCTGGAAACACCATATATTTT	CASSPQGSSGNTIYF	TRBJ1-3	.	TRBV27	few
TGTGCCAGTTCAGGGGGCGCTTCCTACGAGCAGTACTTC	CASSGGASYEQYF	TRBJ2-7	TRBD1	TRBV28	.